This T cell receptor beta chain is from a study of T-cell memory formation after mild COVID-19. Across the study: Among the donors, TCR clusters were largely specific to each donor. Notes on the study in general: Confirmation of SARS-CoV-2 specificity was lacking for second-wave clones peaking day 37. Mainly CM and EM harbored the contracting CD4+ clones; mainly EMRA harbored the CD8+ ones.

TCRdb re-called the 5' RACE reads with MiXCR, one entry per CDR3 protein. The sample lists some 260,000 distinct CDR3 sequences; about a sixth were seen once. CDR3 length: 15 amino acids. CDR1 SGHTA and CDR2 FQGNSA come from the germline V gene. The V segment lost 3 bases and the J segment 4 bases; nucleotides outside the gene matches: 6. Comments on this clonotype: Its matching antigen is unknown.

This TCR derives from a man between 18 and 29 years old who had mild COVID-19 (a few samples of this study predate the infection). Cell type and time point are not known. The sequenced material came from PBMCs or a T cell subset sorted from them (not recorded which). The V call is TRBV7-2, the J call TRBJ1-1; 9 bases are shared with TRBD1. CDR3 region: CASSLVWDRATEAFF. The DNA for the CDR3 is TGTGCCAGCAGCTTGGTATGGGACAGGGCCACTGAAGCTTTCTTT.